This T cell receptor beta chain was sequenced during a study of T cell repertoires in ileal Crohn's disease. Time point of the sample: neoterminal ileum biopsy at postoperative endoscopy, about 6 months after surgery. The data were produced by immunoSEQ multiplex PCR, yet TCRdb's version contains in-frame clones alone and is incomplete. The data contain about 12,000 clones, 75% to 90% of them seen just once; the ten biggest clones take up 9.5% to 13%. The V gene lost 5 bases and the J gene lost 7 bases, with 18 bases spanning the gap. Germline V gene lookup returns CDR1 SQVTM and CDR2 ANQGSEA. The CDR3 runs to 14 residues.

Source material: ileal tissue. This TCR was recovered from an adult with Crohn's disease. The V gene is TRBV29-1, the J gene TRBJ2-1; TRBD2 is a possible D gene (6 bases). CDR3 DNA: TGCAGCGTTTCTGAGGGAGGTGGGATGAATGAGCAGTTCTTC. This sequence encodes CSVSEGGGMNEQFF.